Listed below are T cell receptor beta chains from one sample, sequenced in a study of T cells in Graves' hyperthyroidism and ophthalmopathy. TCRdb used MiXCR to reprocess the multiplex PCR reads, holding one entry per CDR3 protein. Among under 350,000 distinct CDR3 sequences listed, roughly 15% were seen once. Specimen: blood. These receptors came from a woman aged 40 to 50 with Graves' ophthalmopathy. Both conserved end residues are part of each CDR3. A D gene is named only where the DNA matches it firmly. Where a row states a size, it is once, few, many or the class of an expanded clone; other rows omit it.

V gene,J gene,D gene,clone size,CDR3 DNA,CDR3 protein
TRBV12-3/TRBV12-4,TRBJ1-5,TRBD1,NA,TGTGCCAGCAGTTTATCCTTCGGACAGGGACCAGCTTGGCAGCCCCAGCATTTT,CASSLSFGQGPAWQPQHF
TRBV10-3,TRBJ2-1,TRBD2,many,TGTGCCATCAGTACAGGGACTAGCGCAAACAATGAGCAGTTCTTC,CAISTGTSANNEQFF
TRBV20-1,TRBJ2-3,NA,many,TGCAGTCGACTAAAGGGGCTAGATACGCAGTATTTT,CSRLKGLDTQYF
TRBV20-1,TRBJ2-5,TRBD1,many,TGCAGTGCTATCGCCCCTGAGAGGGGGCTGGAGACCCAGTACTTC,CSAIAPERGLETQYF
TRBV20-1,TRBJ1-5,NA,few,TGCAGCTCTGTGGTGGCACCCGATAGGAATCAGCCCCAGCATTTT,CSSVVAPDRNQPQHF
TRBV9,TRBJ1-1,NA,many,TGTGCCAGCAGCCCCGGGGGCGCGCCCACTGAAGCTTTCTTT,CASSPGGAPTEAFF
TRBV5-6,TRBJ2-3,TRBD1,many,TGTGCCAGCAGCCGGGACAGGAGAAATACGCAGTATTTT,CASSRDRRNTQYF
TRBV5-4,TRBJ1-2,NA,NA,TGTGCCAGCAATCACCGGGACAACTATGGCTACACCTTC,CASNHRDNYGYTF
TRBV2,TRBJ1-1,TRBD1,many,TGTGCCCTCGTCAGGGGGGGACCGGGCACTGAAGCTTTCTTT,CALVRGGPGTEAFF
TRBV6-1,TRBJ1-2,TRBD1,few,TGTGCCAGCAAATCGGGACAGGGTTCTTATGGCTACACCTTC,CASKSGQGSYGYTF
TRBV27,TRBJ2-7,NA,many,TGTGCCAGCAGGACGCTTCGGGGCAACTACGAGCAGTACTTC,CASRTLRGNYEQYF
TRBV7-9,TRBJ1-5,NA,few,TGTGCCGGCAGCGGCGACGCGTGGGGAAACAATCAGCCCCAGCATTTT,CAGSGDAWGNNQPQHF
TRBV28,TRBJ2-5,TRBD1,many,TGTGCCAGCAGTCGAGCCCTCGACAGGGGAGAGACCCAGTACTTC,CASSRALDRGETQYF
TRBV6-1,TRBJ2-1,TRBD1,NA,TGTGCCAGCAGTGAAGTCGGGACAGGGACAAATGAGCAGTTCTTC,CASSEVGTGTNEQFF
TRBV28,TRBJ2-2,NA,many,TGTGCCAGCAGTTTGCCCATCGGGGAGCTGTTTTTT,CASSLPIGELFF
TRBV29-1,TRBJ1-5,NA,many,TGCAGCGTTTGGGACCCCAATCAGCCCCAGCATTTT,CSVWDPNQPQHF
TRBV9,TRBJ2-1,NA,NA,TGTGCCAGCAGCCCAACGGGGCTAAACAATGAGCAGTTCTTC,CASSPTGLNNEQFF
TRBV15,TRBJ2-5,NA,few,TGTGCCACCAGCAGAGGCGGAACCAGCCAAGAGACCCAGTACTTC,CATSRGGTSQETQYF
TRBV3-1,TRBJ2-5,NA,many,TGTGCCAGCAGCCAGTCAGGGAATAGGTTGGAGACCCAGTACTTC,CASSQSGNRLETQYF
TRBV18,TRBJ1-5,NA,NA,TGTGCCAGCTCAGCGGACAGACCTGGTTTAAATCAGCCCCAGCATTTT,CASSADRPGLNQPQHF
TRBV5-1,TRBJ1-2,TRBD1,many,TGCGCCAGCAGCCCGGGGGACAGGCCCCCATTTGGCTACACCTTC,CASSPGDRPPFGYTF
TRBV5-1,TRBJ1-2,NA,many,TGCGCCAGCAGCCCGACAGGAGTCAACTATGGCTACACCTTC,CASSPTGVNYGYTF
TRBV10-3,TRBJ2-2,NA,NA,TGTGCCATCAGGCCTCTCTTGATGGGGACTAACACCGGGGAGCTGTTTTTT,CAIRPLLMGTNTGELFF
TRBV7-9,TRBJ2-7,TRBD1,many,TGTGCCAGCAGCCCACGGACAGGGAGCTCCTACGAGCAGTACTTC,CASSPRTGSSYEQYF
TRBV20-1,TRBJ2-2,NA,few,TGCAGTGCTAGACCTTTGTTTGGGCCGAACACCGGGGAGCTGTTTTTT,CSARPLFGPNTGELFF
TRBV2,TRBJ2-1,TRBD1,many,TGTGCCAGCAGTGCGTTCTTTATGGACAGGGTAGTAACGAATGAGCAGTTCTTC,CASSAFFMDRVVTNEQFF
TRBV5-1,TRBJ2-1,NA,few,TGCGCCAGCAGCTCCACAGGGATGAGCTCCTACAATGAGCAGTTCTTC,CASSSTGMSSYNEQFF
TRBV20-1,TRBJ2-2,NA,few,TGCAGTGCTAGGGAGGGGGGGAACGCGAACACCGGGGAGCTGTTTTTT,CSAREGGNANTGELFF
TRBV6-2/TRBV6-3,TRBJ1-5,NA,few,TGTGCCAGTAGTTACGGGGGGGCTAGCAATCAGCCCCAGCATTTT,CASSYGGASNQPQHF
TRBV7-2,TRBJ1-3,NA,many,TGTGCCAGCAGCTTACATCCAGGGTGGGGAAACACCATATATTTT,CASSLHPGWGNTIYF
TRBV20-1,TRBJ2-3,TRBD2,NA,TGCAGTGCTTTGGGGGTAACTAGCGGGAGCACAGATACGCAGTATTTT,CSALGVTSGSTDTQYF
TRBV6-1,TRBJ2-1,TRBD2,many,TGTGCCAGCAGTTACGGGGGGAACAATGAGCAGTTCTTC,CASSYGGNNEQFF
TRBV29-1,TRBJ1-1,NA,many,TGCAGCGTTGAAAGCCGGGAGGGGGCTGAAGCTTTCTTT,CSVESREGAEAFF
TRBV19,TRBJ1-5,NA,few,TGTGCCAGTACCAGACGGGGAAATCAGCCCCAGCATTTT,CASTRRGNQPQHF
TRBV4-1,TRBJ2-7,NA,few,TGCGCCAGCAGCCAAGATGGATCTGGGTACTACGAGCAGTACTTC,CASSQDGSGYYEQYF
TRBV12-3/TRBV12-4,TRBJ2-1,TRBD2,many,TGTGCCAGCAGTTCCTCCTTCCTTTCTAGCGGGGGGAATTACAATGAGCAGTTCTTC,CASSSSFLSSGGNYNEQFF
TRBV20-1,TRBJ2-7,NA,NA,TGCAGTGCTAGAGCCTCTCGAGGGGGGGCGGGGCACGAGCAGTACTTC,CSARASRGGAGHEQYF
TRBV3-1,TRBJ1-4,NA,NA,TGTGCCAGCAGCCAAGCTGGGGGGACTAATGAAAAACTGTTTTTT,CASSQAGGTNEKLFF
TRBV11-2,TRBJ2-1,TRBD1,many,TGTGCCAGCAGCTTCACCGGGACAGGAGTATACAATGAGCAGTTCTTC,CASSFTGTGVYNEQFF
TRBV24-1,TRBJ2-5,TRBD2,few,TGTGCCACCAGTGACCGAAGTCCGGGACTAGGGGAGACCCAGTACTTC,CATSDRSPGLGETQYF
TRBV11-2,TRBJ2-5,TRBD2,many,TGTGCCAGCAGCCCAAGTGGGGGGGGAGAGACCCAGTACTTC,CASSPSGGGETQYF
TRBV7-9,TRBJ2-7,TRBD1,NA,TGTGCCAGCAGCATGGGGACAGGGGGGCCCTACGAGCAGTACTTC,CASSMGTGGPYEQYF
TRBV5-1,TRBJ1-2,NA,NA,TGCGCCAGCAGCTTAGACAGCCGACCTAACTATAGCTACACCTTC,CASSLDSRPNYSYTF
TRBV6-1,TRBJ1-6,TRBD1,many,TGTGCCGGGTCGACAGGGGCCGATTCACCCCTCCACTTT,CAGSTGADSPLHF
TRBV15,TRBJ1-2,NA,many,TGTGCCACCAGCAGAGCCTACAGGGAGAACTATGGCTACACCTTC,CATSRAYRENYGYTF
TRBV20-1,TRBJ2-1,NA,few,TGCAGTGCTAGTGAAGGGGGAGAGGGCAATGAGCAGTTCTTC,CSASEGGEGNEQFF
TRBV12-3/TRBV12-4,TRBJ2-7,NA,few,TGTGCCAGCAGCTCTGGGACTGTCGAGCAGTACTTC,CASSSGTVEQYF
TRBV7-2,TRBJ2-2,TRBD1,few,TGTGCCAGCAGCATCGGGACAGGGGGGATCGGGGAGCTGTTTTTT,CASSIGTGGIGELFF